The next 10 T cell receptor beta chains were all read from a single sample in a study of blood T cell repertoires in COVID-19 (dated by TCRdb to the early 2020s). The method behind the library was the immunoSEQ multiplex PCR assay. Sourced from immuneACCESS, this table was stored by TCRdb with only in-frame sequences that have V and J called. A share of the clones is absent; for the studies checked, an unresolved V gene accounts for under half, and the remainder has no known explanation. The sample profile shows under 500,000 clones; around 87% of them were found once. The ten largest clones capture more than 0.95% of the sample. Input material: PBMCs or T cells enriched from blood (not recorded which). These receptors were obtained from a man younger than 45 who had recovered from COVID-19.

The V gene is TRBV11-2, the J gene TRBJ2-3; D gene unclear. The V end lost 3 bases, the J end lost 4 bases, and 5 bases lay between the germline ends. Germline V lookup: CDR1 SGHAT, CDR2 FQNNGV. This CDR3 comprises 12 residues. CDR3 nucleotides: TGTGCCAGCAGCTTGTACTCAGATACGCAGTATTTT. The encoded protein is CASSLYSDTQYF.

The rearrangement joins TRBV18 to TRBJ1-5; no clear D. The CDR3 is made up of 13 amino acids. Trimming removed 1 base from V and 6 bases from J, with 7 bases in between. The germline V gene has CDR1 KGHSH and CDR2 LQKENI. In DNA, the CDR3 is TGTGCCAGCTCACCACAGTTAGCTCAGCCCCAGCATTTT. Amino acid sequence: CASSPQLAQPQHF.

The gene calls are TRBV29-1 and TRBJ2-1; perhaps TRBD2 as D (5 bases). The CDR3 covers 16 residues. V lost 4 bases, J lost 5 bases, and 21 bases lay in between. Germline V CDR1 and CDR2: SQVTM, ANQGSEA. DNA of the CDR3: TGCAGCGTTGTCGTATTCCGGGATCTCGGAAACAATGAGCAGTTCTTC. Its translation is CSVVVFRDLGNNEQFF.

This chain uses TRBV5-1 with TRBJ1-1, with 9 bases fitting TRBD1. Per germline, CDR1 SGHRS and CDR2 YFSETQ. The CDR3 is 15 residues long. J gave up 1 base and V 5 bases, and 6 bases lay outside the gene matches. As DNA, the CDR3 is TGCGCCAGCAGGGGAATGGGACAGGGGAACACTGAAGCTTTCTTT. Translated, it gives CASRGMGQGNTEAFF.

The V call is TRBV7-6, the J call TRBJ2-5, with D perhaps matching TRBD2 (5 bases). Germline V gene sequence: CDR1 SGHVS, CDR2 FNYEAQ. The CDR3 is 17 amino acids. Trimming took off 1 base at V and 2 bases at J, with 17 bases between the two ends. The CDR3 loop reads CASSLGRSGRLQETQYF. The CDR3 DNA sequence: TGTGCCAGCAGCTTAGGGCGATCCGGCCGACTACAAGAGACCCAGTACTTC.

The chain couples TRBV24-1 to TRBJ1-1; TRBD1 might be the D (6 bases). V dropped 7 bases and J dropped 2 bases, with 13 bases sitting between them. CDR1 is KGHDR and CDR2 is SFDVKD in the germline V gene. This CDR3 contains 14 residues. CDR3 residues: CATRRDKVNTEAFF. The CDR3 DNA reads as TGTGCCACCAGACGGGACAAGGTTAACACTGAAGCTTTCTTT.

The chain couples TRBV7-8 to TRBJ1-6; no reliable D call. Trimming pared 5 bases from V and 5 bases from J, leaving 4 bases between. Germline V gene lookup returns CDR1 SGHVS and CDR2 FQNEAQ. The length of the CDR3 is 12 residues. The CDR3 nucleotides are TGTGCCAGCAGCCTAAATAATTCACCCCTCCACTTT. This translates into CASSLNNSPLHF.

The chain combines TRBV24-1 with TRBJ2-1; TRBD2 matches at 10 bases. The junction had 2 bases not matched to a gene; V was cut back by 7 bases and J by 6 bases. Germline V gene data show CDR1 as KGHDR and CDR2 as SFDVKD. This CDR3 region has 13 residues. The CDR3 reads CATRTSGFNEQFF. Here the CDR3 DNA reads TGTGCCACCAGGACTAGCGGGTTCAATGAGCAGTTCTTC.

This sequence joins TRBV6-5 and TRBJ1-1; possible D gene TRBD1, 5 bases. Trimming stripped 0 bases from V and 0 bases from J, with 5 bases between. The CDR3 length is 14 residues. In germline, CDR1 is MNHEY, CDR2 SVGAGI. The CDR3 protein is CASSYSGVNTEAFF. DNA of the CDR3: TGTGCCAGCAGTTACTCAGGGGTGAACACTGAAGCTTTCTTT.

The count of this clone is one. The V call is TRBV4-1, the J call TRBJ1-2; 7 bases fit TRBD1. The CDR3 is 15 amino acids. The J segment lost 5 bases and the V segment lost 1 base, leaving 7 bases of the junction unmatched. Germline V gene lookup returns CDR1 MGHRA and CDR2 YSYEKL. The CDR3 nucleotides read TGCGCCAGCAGCCAAGGGGGACAGACACTTTATGGCTACACCTTC. Residues: CASSQGGQTLYGYTF.